The sequence of this T cell receptor beta chain was determined in a study of monozygotic twins with cystic fibrosis. Notes on the study in general: Median Simpson clonality of 0.0095 suggested naive T cells predominated. J usage was most co-twin-similar in 8 of 16 pairs, V in 13. Age, concordance and disease severity did not associate with shared CDR3 numbers.

The CDR3 has 15 amino acids. Trimming cost V 3 bases and J 1 base, with 10 bases left between them. CDR1 and CDR2 from the germline V gene are MNHEY and SVGAGI. Points on this clone: As yet, its antigen is unknown.

Using immunoSEQ multiplex PCR, the repertoire was profiled, and TCRdb retains in-frame clones only, with some absent. The repertoire holds about 35,000 clones, around 65% seen once, with 0.78% in the top ten. The clonotype comes from a girl between 5 and 17 years old with cystic fibrosis. The chain joins TRBV6-5 to TRBJ1-5; the D gene is possibly TRBD1 (6 bases). Sequenced material: blood. In DNA, the CDR3 is TGTGCCAGCAGTTATGACAGGACAAGCAATCAGCCCCAGCATTTT. Encoded protein: CASSYDRTSNQPQHF.